These 5 T cell receptor beta chains originate from one sample sequenced in a study of T cells in tuberculosis. Clones were read by immunoSEQ multiplex PCR, and TCRdb kept only the in-frame ones, dropping some. The sample records about 9,200 clones, over 90% being singletons. Material: PBMCs. The source is an adult with tuberculosis.

This clone was detected a few times. J is TRBJ1-6 and V is TRBV2; D remains ambiguous. The CDR3 runs to 15 residues. Between the trimmed V and J ends, which lost 3 bases and 6 bases, there was a span of 12 bases. CDR1 is SNHLY and CDR2 is FYNNEI in the germline V gene. The CDR3 loop reads CASSDLSGPNSPLHF. In nucleotides, the CDR3 is TGTGCCAGCAGTGATCTCTCAGGCCCTAATTCACCCCTCCACTTT.

The gene calls are TRBV10-3 and TRBJ1-5; 7 bases agree with TRBD1. There are 15 residues in the CDR3. The V gene's germline CDR1 is ENHRY and CDR2 SYGVKD. V shed 2 bases and J 0 bases; nucleotides not matched to a gene: 1. CDR3 sequence (DNA): TGTGCCATCAGTGAGGACAGGGATAGCAATCAGCCCCAGCATTTT. Protein: CAISEDRDSNQPQHF.

The V call is TRBV25-1, the J call TRBJ2-5; 7 bases are a match to TRBD1. In germline, CDR1 is MGHDK, CDR2 SYGVNS. V lost 4 bases, J lost 4 bases, and 9 bases stayed unmatched. This CDR3 spans 15 amino acids. CDR3 sequence reads: CASSGHRGLSETQYF. The CDR3 DNA is TGTGCCAGCAGTGGACACAGGGGCCTTTCAGAGACCCAGTACTTC.

The V gene is TRBV2, the J gene TRBJ1-6; D may be TRBD1 (6 bases). Trimming stripped 9 bases from V and 0 bases from J, with 9 bases between. The CDR3 length is 14 residues. Germline lookup yields CDR1 SNHLY and CDR2 FYNNEI. The CDR3 nucleotides read TGTGCCAGGCAGGGGAGCTCCTATAATTCACCCCTCCACTTT. It codes for CARQGSSYNSPLHF.

CDR3 bases: TGTGCCAGCAGCCCCTCGGCAGGGTACTCCTCCTACGAGCAGTACTTC. Translated, it gives CASSPSAGYSSYEQYF. This sequence joins TRBV27 and TRBJ2-7; possibly TRBD1 for D (5 bases). Germline V gene data show CDR1 as MNHEY and CDR2 as SMNVEV (reference sequence). The CDR3 consists of 16 residues. Trimming removed 6 bases from V and 0 bases from J, with 18 bases in between.